The present T cell receptor (beta chain) was sequenced within a study of shared clonotypes between healthy human individuals. Whole-study results and caveats: The expectation was that sequencing depth would affect clonotype sharing among donors.

Repertoires were generated with immunoSEQ multiplex PCR, while TCRdb's copy carries only in-frame clones and drops some. Here the sample spans about 660,000 clones, less than 85% being singletons. Worth noting for this clone: The antigen is unknown.

The receptor was derived from a woman under 40 in good health. Source material: memory CD4+ T cells sorted from blood. The subset denotes: CD45RA-negative fraction.

CDR3 nucleotides: TGTGCCACCAGCGGGGGTGTTATGAACACTGAAGCTTTCTTT. Its protein product is CATSGGVMNTEAFF. V gene TRBV15 combines with J gene TRBJ1-1; D perhaps matches TRBD1 (5 bases). V was clipped by 5 bases and J by 0 bases, with 10 bases between them. CDR3 size: 14 residues. Germline V gene lookup returns CDR1 LNHNV and CDR2 YYDKDF (reference sequence).